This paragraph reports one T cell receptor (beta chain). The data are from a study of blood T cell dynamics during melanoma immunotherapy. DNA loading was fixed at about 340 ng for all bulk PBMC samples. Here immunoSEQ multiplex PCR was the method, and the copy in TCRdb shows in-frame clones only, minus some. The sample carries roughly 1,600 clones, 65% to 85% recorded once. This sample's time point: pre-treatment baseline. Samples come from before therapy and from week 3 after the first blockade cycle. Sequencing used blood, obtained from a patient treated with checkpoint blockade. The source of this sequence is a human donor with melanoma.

CDR3 DNA: TGTGCCAGCATTAATCCCGGGGGGATACGAGGCTACACCTTC. Protein: CASINPGGIRGYTF. This rearrangement joins TRBV2 to TRBJ1-2, with a weak D call TRBD1 (5 bases). The V and J ends lost 7 bases and 8 bases respectively, with 20 bases between them. CDR1 is SNHLY and CDR2 is FYNNEI in the germline V gene. The CDR3 is made up of 14 amino acids.